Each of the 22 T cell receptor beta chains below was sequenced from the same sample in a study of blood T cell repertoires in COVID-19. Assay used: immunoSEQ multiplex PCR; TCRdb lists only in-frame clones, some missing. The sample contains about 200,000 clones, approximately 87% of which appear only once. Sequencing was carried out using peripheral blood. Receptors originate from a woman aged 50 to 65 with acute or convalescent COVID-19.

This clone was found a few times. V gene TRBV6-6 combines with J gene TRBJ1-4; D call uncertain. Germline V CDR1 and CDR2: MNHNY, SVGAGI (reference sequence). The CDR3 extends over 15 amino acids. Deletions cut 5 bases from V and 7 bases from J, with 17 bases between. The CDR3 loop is CASSPPSGVGEKLFF. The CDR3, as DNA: TGTGCCAGCAGTCCCCCCAGCGGCGTCGGTGAAAAACTGTTTTTT.

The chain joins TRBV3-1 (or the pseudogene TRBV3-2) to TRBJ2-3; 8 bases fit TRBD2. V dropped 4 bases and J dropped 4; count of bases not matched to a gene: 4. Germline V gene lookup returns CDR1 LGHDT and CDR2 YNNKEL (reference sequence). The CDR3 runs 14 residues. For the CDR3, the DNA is TGTGCCAGCAGCCCAAGCGGGAGCGCAGATACGCAGTATTTT. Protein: CASSPSGSADTQYF.

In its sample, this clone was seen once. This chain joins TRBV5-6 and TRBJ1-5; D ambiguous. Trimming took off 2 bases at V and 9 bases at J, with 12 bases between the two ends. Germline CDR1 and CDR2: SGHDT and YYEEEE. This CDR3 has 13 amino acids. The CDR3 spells CASSFNSGGPQHF. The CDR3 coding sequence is TGTGCCAGCAGCTTTAACAGCGGTGGGCCCCAGCATTTT. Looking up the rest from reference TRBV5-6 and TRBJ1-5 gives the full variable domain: DAGVTQSPTHLIKTRGQQVTLRCSPKSGHDTVSWYQQALGQGPQFIFQYYEEEERQRGNFPDRFSGHQFPNYSSELNVNALLLGDSALYLCASSFNSGGPQHFGDGTRLSIL.

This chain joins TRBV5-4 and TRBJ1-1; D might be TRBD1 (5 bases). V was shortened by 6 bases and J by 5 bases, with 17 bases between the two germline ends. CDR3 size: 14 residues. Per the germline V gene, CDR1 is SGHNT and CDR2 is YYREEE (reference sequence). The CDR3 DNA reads TGTGCCAGCAACCTCCCGGGGCGGGAGACTGAAGCTTTCTTT. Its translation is CASNLPGRETEAFF.

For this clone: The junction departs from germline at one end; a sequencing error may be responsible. The CDR3 protein is CVWSAPDRVSHEQFF. CDR3 DNA: TGTGTCTGGAGTGCCCCGGACAGGGTGTCGCACGAGCAGTTCTTC. The chain couples TRBV30 to TRBJ2-1, with 8 nucleotides matching TRBD1. Looked up from germline, CDR1 is GTSNPN and CDR2 is SVGIG (reference sequence). The CDR3 is made up of 15 amino acids.

CDR3 coding DNA: TGTGCCATCCTGGGAGCTGGCAATGAGCAGTTCTTC. As protein: CAILGAGNEQFF. The rearrangement uses TRBV10-3 and TRBJ2-1, with D maybe TRBD2 (5 bases). The germline V and J ends were trimmed by 8 bases and 6 bases, with 11 bases remaining between them. Germline V gene sequence: CDR1 ENHRY, CDR2 SYGVKD. The CDR3 totals 12 residues.

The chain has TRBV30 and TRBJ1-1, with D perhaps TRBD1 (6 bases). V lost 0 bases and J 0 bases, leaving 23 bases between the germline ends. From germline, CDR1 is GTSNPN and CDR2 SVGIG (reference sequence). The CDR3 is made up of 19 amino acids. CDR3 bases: TGTGCCTGGAGTGTACGTGTTGGGGGGGGACACCTAATGAACACTGAAGCTTTCTTT. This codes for CAWSVRVGGGHLMNTEAFF.

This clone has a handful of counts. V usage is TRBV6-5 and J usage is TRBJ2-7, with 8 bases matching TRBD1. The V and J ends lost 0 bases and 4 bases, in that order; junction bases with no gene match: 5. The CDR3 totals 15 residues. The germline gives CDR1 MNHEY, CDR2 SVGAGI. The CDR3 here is CASSYSHRGRYEQYF. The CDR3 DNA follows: TGTGCCAGCAGTTACTCGCACAGGGGGAGATACGAGCAGTACTTC.

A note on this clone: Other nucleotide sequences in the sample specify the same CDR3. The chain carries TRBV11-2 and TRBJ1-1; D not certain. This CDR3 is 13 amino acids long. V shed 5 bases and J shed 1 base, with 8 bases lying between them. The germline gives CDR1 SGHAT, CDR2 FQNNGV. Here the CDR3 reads CASSLTENTEAFF. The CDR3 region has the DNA TGTGCCAGCAGCCTAACTGAGAACACTGAAGCTTTCTTT.

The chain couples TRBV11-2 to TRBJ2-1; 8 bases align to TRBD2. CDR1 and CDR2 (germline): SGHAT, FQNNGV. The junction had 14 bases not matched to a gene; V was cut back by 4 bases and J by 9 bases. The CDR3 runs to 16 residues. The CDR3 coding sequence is TGTGCCAGCAGCTCCCCGGGAGGGGGGGCGCAGCGTGAGCAGTTCTTC. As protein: CASSSPGGGAQREQFF.

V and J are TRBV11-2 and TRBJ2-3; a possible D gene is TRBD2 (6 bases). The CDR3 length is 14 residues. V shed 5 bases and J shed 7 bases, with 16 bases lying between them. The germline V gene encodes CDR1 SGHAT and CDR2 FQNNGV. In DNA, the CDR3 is TGTGCCAGCAGCCCCACCGTGGAGGGGTATACGCAGTATTTT. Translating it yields CASSPTVEGYTQYF.

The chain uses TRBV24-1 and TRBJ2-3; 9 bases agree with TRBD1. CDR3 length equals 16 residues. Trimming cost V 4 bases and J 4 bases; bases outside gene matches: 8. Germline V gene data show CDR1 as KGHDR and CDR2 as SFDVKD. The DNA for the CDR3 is TGTGCCACCAGTGACTCCGGGACAGGGAGTCCAGATACGCAGTATTTT. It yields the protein CATSDSGTGSPDTQYF.

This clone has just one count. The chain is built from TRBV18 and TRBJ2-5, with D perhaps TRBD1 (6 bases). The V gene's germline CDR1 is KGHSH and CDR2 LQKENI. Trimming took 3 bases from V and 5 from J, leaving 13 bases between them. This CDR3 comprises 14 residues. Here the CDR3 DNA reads TGTGCCAGCTCACCGTCCAGGGGTGGTGAGACCCAGTACTTC. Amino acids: CASSPSRGGETQYF.

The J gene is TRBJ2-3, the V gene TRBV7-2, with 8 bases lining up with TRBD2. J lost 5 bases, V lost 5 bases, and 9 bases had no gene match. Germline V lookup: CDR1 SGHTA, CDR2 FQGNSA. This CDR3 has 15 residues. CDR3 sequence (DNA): TGTGCCAGCAGCCGGGGGGGCCGAGACTTAGATACGCAGTATTTT. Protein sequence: CASSRGGRDLDTQYF.

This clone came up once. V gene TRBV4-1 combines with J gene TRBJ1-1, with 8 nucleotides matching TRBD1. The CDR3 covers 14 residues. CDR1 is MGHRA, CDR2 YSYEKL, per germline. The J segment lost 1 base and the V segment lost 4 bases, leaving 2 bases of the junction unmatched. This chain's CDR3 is CASSPGGPNTEAFF. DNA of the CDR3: TGCGCCAGCAGCCCAGGGGGCCCGAACACTGAAGCTTTCTTT.

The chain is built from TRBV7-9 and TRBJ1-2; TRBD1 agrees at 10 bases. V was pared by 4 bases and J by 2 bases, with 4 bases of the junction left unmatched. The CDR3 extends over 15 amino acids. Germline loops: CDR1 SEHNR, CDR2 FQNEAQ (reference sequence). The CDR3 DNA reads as TGTGCCAGCAGCTGGGACAGGGGTCCCAACTATGGCTACACCTTC. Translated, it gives CASSWDRGPNYGYTF.

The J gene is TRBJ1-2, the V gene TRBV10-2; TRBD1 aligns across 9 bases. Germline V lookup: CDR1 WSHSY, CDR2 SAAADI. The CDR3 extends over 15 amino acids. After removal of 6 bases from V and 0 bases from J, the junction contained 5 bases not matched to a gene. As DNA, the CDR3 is TGCGCCAGCAGGGACAGGGGACTGGCTAACTATGGCTACACCTTC. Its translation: CASRDRGLANYGYTF.

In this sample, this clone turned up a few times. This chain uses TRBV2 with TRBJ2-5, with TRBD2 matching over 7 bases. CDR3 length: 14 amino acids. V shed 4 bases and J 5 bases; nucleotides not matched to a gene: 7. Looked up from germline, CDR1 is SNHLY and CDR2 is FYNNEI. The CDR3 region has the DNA TGTGCCAGCAGTGCTCCGCGGGAGTGGGAGACCCAGTACTTC. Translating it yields CASSAPREWETQYF.

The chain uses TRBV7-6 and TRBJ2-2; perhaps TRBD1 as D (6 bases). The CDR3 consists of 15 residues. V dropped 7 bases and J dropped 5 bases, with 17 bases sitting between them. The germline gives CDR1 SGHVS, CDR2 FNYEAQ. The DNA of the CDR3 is TGTGCCAGCATCCCAGCATCAGGGGTGACCGGGGAGCTGTTTTTT. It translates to CASIPASGVTGELFF.

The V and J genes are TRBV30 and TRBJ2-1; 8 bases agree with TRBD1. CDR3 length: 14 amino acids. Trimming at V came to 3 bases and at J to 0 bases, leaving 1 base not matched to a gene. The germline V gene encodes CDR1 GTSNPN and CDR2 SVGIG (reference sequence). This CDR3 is CAWSTGGSYNEQFF. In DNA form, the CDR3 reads TGTGCCTGGAGCACAGGGGGCTCCTACAATGAGCAGTTCTTC.

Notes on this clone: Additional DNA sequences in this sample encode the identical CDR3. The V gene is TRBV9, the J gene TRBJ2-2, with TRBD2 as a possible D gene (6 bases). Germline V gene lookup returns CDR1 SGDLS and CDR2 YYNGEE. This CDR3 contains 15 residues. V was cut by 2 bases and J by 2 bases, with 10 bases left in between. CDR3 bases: TGTGCCAGCAGCGTCGGTAGCGGAAACACCGGGGAGCTGTTTTTT. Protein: CASSVGSGNTGELFF.

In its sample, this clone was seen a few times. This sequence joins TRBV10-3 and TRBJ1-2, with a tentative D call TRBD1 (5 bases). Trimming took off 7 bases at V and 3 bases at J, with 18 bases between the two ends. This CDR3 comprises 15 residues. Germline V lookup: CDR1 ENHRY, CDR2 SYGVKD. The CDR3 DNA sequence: TGTGCCATCATGGGGCACACGGCTGGGGACTATGGCTACACCTTC. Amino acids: CAIMGHTAGDYGYTF.